Sequencing of this T cell receptor beta chain was carried out in a study of T cells in localized non-small cell lung cancer. General study results and limits: Of the top 100 tumor clones, median around 62 were in adjacent lung, approximately 29 among its top 100. Longer overall survival was linked to higher blood T cell density. Uninvolved adjacent lung had the highest recorded T cell clonality, with tumor below it.

The protocol was immunoSEQ multiplex PCR, while the TCRdb copy is restricted to in-frame clones and leaves out a portion. The sample carries roughly 2,200 clones, 15% to 20% recorded once. The junction had 10 bases not matched to a gene; V was cut back by 10 bases and J by 8 bases. Germline CDR1 and CDR2: MNHGY and SAAAGT. CDR3 length equals 15 residues. Taken at least 2 cm from the tumor margin, the adjacent lung showed no atypia. This clone was seen only a few times. Its antigen is undetermined. This chain links TRBV6-8 with TRBJ2-1, with 14 positions matching TRBD2. This specimen was normal lung tissue next to the tumor, taken before any cancer treatment. The sequence was collected from a man between 40 and 70 years old with stage I squamous cell lung carcinoma. DNA of the CDR3: TGTGCCATCAGCCCCGGGACTAGCGGGAGCTATGAGCAGTTCTTC. Translating it yields CAISPGTSGSYEQFF.